This TCR beta chain was retrieved from a study of T cells expressing NK-cell markers. TCRdb derives one entry per CDR3 protein from the 5' RACE reads, leaving out DNA. There are 450,000 to 600,000 distinct CDR3 sequences in the sample, with around 4% held by the top ten. This CDR3 comprises 15 residues. Germline V gene lookup returns CDR1 SGHRS and CDR2 YFSETQ. The receptor's source is a man younger than 35 in good health. Sequences were obtained from blood T cells: a sorted CD56 or NKG2C T cell subset, CD4+ or CD8+ T cells, or bulk PBMC T cells (not recorded which). V and J are TRBV5-1 and TRBJ2-5; there is no DNA to check the TCRdb D call of TRBD2. CDR3 region: CASSSATSVGETQYF.